The clone carrying this T cell receptor (beta chain) was seen only a few times. Its antigen remains unknown. The table came from immunoSEQ multiplex PCR; TCRdb's copy has only in-frame clones and leaves some out. The sample contains roughly 49,000 clones, 85% to 95% of which appear only once. These data originate in a study of a mutant IDH1 vaccine in newly diagnosed glioma. Study summary: Once 4-6 weeks had passed after radiotherapy alone, vaccination started, or it started with temozolomide cycles. Earlier therapy was either radiotherapy, temozolomide, or both, and most got both.

The V gene lost 3 bases and the J gene lost 7 bases, with 15 bases spanning the gap. CDR1 is LGHNA, CDR2 YNFKEQ, per germline. There are 15 residues in the CDR3. The time point here: week 35, safety follow-up. Topical imiquimod was applied with each vaccine dose, which held 300 ug of mutant IDH1 20-mer peptide. Sequences were derived from PBMCs, sampled from a glioma patient whose treatment included an IDH1 peptide vaccine. The sequence was obtained from a man aged 45-65 years with glioma. J is TRBJ1-4 and V is TRBV4-2, with D perhaps matching TRBD1 (5 bases). This CDR3 reads CASSQAAGGSEKLFF. The DNA of the CDR3 is TGTGCCAGCAGCCAGGCCGCTGGGGGTTCTGAAAAACTGTTTTTT.